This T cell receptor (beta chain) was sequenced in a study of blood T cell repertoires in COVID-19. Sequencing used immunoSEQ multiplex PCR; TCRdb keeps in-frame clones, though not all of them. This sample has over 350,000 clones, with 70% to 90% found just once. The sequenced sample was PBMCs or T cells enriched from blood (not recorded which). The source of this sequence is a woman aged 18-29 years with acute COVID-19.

This CDR3 reads CASSLVRAGTSPYNEQFF. CDR3 DNA sequence: TGTGCCAGCAGCTTAGTCAGGGCCGGGACTAGCCCATACAATGAGCAGTTCTTC. The V gene is TRBV11-2, the J gene TRBJ2-1, with TRBD2 matching 9 bases. The length of the CDR3 is 18 residues. Germline V lookup: CDR1 SGHAT, CDR2 FQNNGV. The junction had 11 bases not matched to a gene; V was cut back by 1 base and J by 4 bases.